This TCR beta chain was identified during a study of blood T cells in healthy people across ages. Approximately 9.6 milliliters of peripheral blood were drawn from each donor into EDTA-treated tubes. J was trimmed by 11 bases and V by 3 bases; bases with no gene match: 16. The CDR3 consists of 17 residues. Broader study findings: TCR beta diversity correlated strongly with naive T cell percentage.

Then a second PCR, running roughly 7 to 11 cycles, was carried out with a sample-barcoded 5' primer and a J-beta primer mix. Each cDNA was tagged by a template-switch adaptor containing 12 random nucleotides. TCRdb analysed the 5' RACE reads with MiXCR anew, one entry per CDR3 protein. Among 780,000 or so distinct CDR3 sequences listed, more than 50% were seen once. This clonotype was recorded a few times. Its specificity is not known. V gene TRBV12-3 or TRBV12-4 combines with J gene TRBJ2-5; TRBD1 matches 12 bases. The sequenced material came from blood. The sequence was obtained from a man aged 35 to 55 in good health. The CDR3 sequence: CASSFRLGQGAEGEQYF. CDR3 DNA: TGTGCCAGCAGTTTTAGACTGGGACAGGGGGCTGAAGGAGAGCAGTACTTC.